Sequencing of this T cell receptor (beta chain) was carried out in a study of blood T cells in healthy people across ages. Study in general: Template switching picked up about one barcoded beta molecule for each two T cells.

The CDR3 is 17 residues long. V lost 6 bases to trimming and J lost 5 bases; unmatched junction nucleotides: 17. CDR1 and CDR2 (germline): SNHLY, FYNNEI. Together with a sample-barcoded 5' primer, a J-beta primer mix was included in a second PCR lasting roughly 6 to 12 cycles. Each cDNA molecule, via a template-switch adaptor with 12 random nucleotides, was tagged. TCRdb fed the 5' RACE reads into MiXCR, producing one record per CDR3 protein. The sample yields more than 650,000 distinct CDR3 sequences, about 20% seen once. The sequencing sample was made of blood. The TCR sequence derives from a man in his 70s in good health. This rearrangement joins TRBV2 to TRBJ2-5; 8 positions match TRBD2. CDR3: CASRRNQIDSGGETQYF. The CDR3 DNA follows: TGTGCCAGCAGGAGGAATCAAATAGACTCGGGAGGGGAGACCCAGTACTTC.